This T cell receptor (beta chain) comes out of a study of blood T cell repertoires in COVID-19. Study as a whole: Researchers got acute and convalescent COVID-19 samples from the United States, Italy and Spain.

From germline, CDR1 is MDHEN and CDR2 SYDVKM. The V gene end was trimmed by 7 bases and the J gene end by 0 bases; junction bases not matched to a gene: 11. This CDR3 is built from 16 residues. Authors' processing steps: Counts of nucleated cells, estimated from reference gene primer amplification, were obtained. Data came from immunoSEQ multiplex PCR; TCRdb stores just in-frame clones and leaves some out. V, J and clone size reflect that table, while D and trimming were determined from the DNA. The table records about 270,000 clones, approximately 90% of them present only once. Specimen: PBMCs or T cells enriched from blood (not recorded which). The chain combines TRBV28 with TRBJ1-1, with 7 bases lining up with TRBD1. The sequence was collected from a middle-aged woman with acute COVID-19. CDR3 DNA sequence: TGTGCCAGCACCCCCCCGGGACAGCTACTGAACACTGAAGCTTTCTTT. It yields the protein CASTPPGQLLNTEAFF. Variable domain in full (rest from reference TRBV28 and TRBJ1-1): DVKVTQSSRYLVKRTGEKVFLECVQDMDHENMFWYRQDPGLGLRLIYFSYDVKMKEKGDIPEGYSVSREKKERFSLILESASTNQTSMYLCASTPPGQLLNTEAFFGQGTRLTVV.